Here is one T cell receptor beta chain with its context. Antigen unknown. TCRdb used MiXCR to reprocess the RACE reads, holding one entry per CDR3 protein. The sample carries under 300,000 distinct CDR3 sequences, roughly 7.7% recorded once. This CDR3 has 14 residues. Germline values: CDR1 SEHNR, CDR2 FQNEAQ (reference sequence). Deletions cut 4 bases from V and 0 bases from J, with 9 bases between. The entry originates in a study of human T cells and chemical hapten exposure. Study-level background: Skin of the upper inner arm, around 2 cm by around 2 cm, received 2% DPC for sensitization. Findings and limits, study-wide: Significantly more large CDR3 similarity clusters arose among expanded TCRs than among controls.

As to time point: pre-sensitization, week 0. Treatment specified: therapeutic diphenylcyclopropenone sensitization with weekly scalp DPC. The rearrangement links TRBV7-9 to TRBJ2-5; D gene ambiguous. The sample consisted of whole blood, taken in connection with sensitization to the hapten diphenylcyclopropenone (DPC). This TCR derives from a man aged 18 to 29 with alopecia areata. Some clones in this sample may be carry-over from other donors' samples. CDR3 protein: CASSSRAYQETQYF. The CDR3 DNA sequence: TGTGCCAGCAGCTCTCGGGCCTACCAAGAGACCCAGTACTTC.